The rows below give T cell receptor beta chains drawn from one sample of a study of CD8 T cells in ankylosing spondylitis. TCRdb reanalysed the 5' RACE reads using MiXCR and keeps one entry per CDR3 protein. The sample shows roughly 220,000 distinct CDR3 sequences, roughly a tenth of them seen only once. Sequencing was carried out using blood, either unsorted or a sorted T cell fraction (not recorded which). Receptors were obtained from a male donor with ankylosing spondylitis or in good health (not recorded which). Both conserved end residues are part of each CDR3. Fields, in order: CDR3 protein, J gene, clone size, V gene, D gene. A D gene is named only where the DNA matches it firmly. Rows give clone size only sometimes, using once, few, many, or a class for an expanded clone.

cdr3_aa: CASSFNGGPPYEQYF
j_call: TRBJ2-7
clone_size: .
v_call: TRBV5-1
d_call: .

cdr3_aa: CASSLGSNNEQFF
j_call: TRBJ2-1
clone_size: many
v_call: TRBV5-1
d_call: .

cdr3_aa: CASSGEHEEFF
j_call: TRBJ2-1
clone_size: many
v_call: TRBV25-1
d_call: .

cdr3_aa: CASRLAGTTDTQYF
j_call: TRBJ2-3
clone_size: many
v_call: TRBV6-1
d_call: TRBD2

cdr3_aa: CASSQDWDRKETQYF
j_call: TRBJ2-5
clone_size: many
v_call: TRBV3-1
d_call: TRBD1

cdr3_aa: CSAHAPGLPDRPRRSLFF
j_call: TRBJ1-4
clone_size: .
v_call: TRBV20-1
d_call: .

cdr3_aa: CASSLAQGVVGNTIYF
j_call: TRBJ1-3
clone_size: many
v_call: TRBV7-9
d_call: .

cdr3_aa: CASSQFKDSGYTF
j_call: TRBJ1-2
clone_size: .
v_call: TRBV5-1
d_call: .

cdr3_aa: CSATADRLSTDTQYF
j_call: TRBJ2-3
clone_size: many
v_call: TRBV20-1
d_call: .

cdr3_aa: CASSLVQGASNQPQHF
j_call: TRBJ1-5
clone_size: few
v_call: TRBV7-9
d_call: TRBD1

cdr3_aa: CASSRTGAPGTEALF
j_call: TRBJ1-1
clone_size: .
v_call: TRBV6-1
d_call: TRBD1

cdr3_aa: CASSPTSLAGELFF
j_call: TRBJ2-2
clone_size: .
v_call: TRBV4-2
d_call: .

cdr3_aa: CASSEWAHATNEKLFF
j_call: TRBJ1-4
clone_size: many
v_call: TRBV2
d_call: .

cdr3_aa: CASSPRGQGVGYGYTF
j_call: TRBJ1-2
clone_size: many
v_call: TRBV7-9
d_call: TRBD1

cdr3_aa: CASSLQVSYNSPLHF
j_call: TRBJ1-6
clone_size: many
v_call: TRBV12-3/TRBV12-4
d_call: .

cdr3_aa: CASSLWGIQYF
j_call: TRBJ2-4
clone_size: many
v_call: TRBV5-6
d_call: .

cdr3_aa: CSASHSSYEQYF
j_call: TRBJ2-7
clone_size: many
v_call: TRBV20-1
d_call: .

cdr3_aa: CSAQLAGGNNEQFF
j_call: TRBJ2-1
clone_size: many
v_call: TRBV20-1
d_call: TRBD2

cdr3_aa: CSAREDSLYGYTF
j_call: TRBJ1-2
clone_size: many
v_call: TRBV20-1
d_call: .

cdr3_aa: CASSYSRQENSPLHF
j_call: TRBJ1-6
clone_size: many
v_call: TRBV6-5
d_call: .

cdr3_aa: CASSLQGGLSTEAFF
j_call: TRBJ1-1
clone_size: many
v_call: TRBV5-1
d_call: TRBD1

cdr3_aa: CASSPRTGGNQPQHF
j_call: TRBJ1-5
clone_size: many
v_call: TRBV5-1
d_call: TRBD1

cdr3_aa: CASSGLGGASAEAFF
j_call: TRBJ1-1
clone_size: .
v_call: TRBV5-1
d_call: TRBD1

cdr3_aa: CASNIGGGTYEQYF
j_call: TRBJ2-7
clone_size: .
v_call: TRBV12-3/TRBV12-4
d_call: .

cdr3_aa: CSARDLGDGTEGKLFF
j_call: TRBJ1-4
clone_size: many
v_call: TRBV20-1
d_call: .

cdr3_aa: CASSLVSGGAGGTDTQYF
j_call: TRBJ2-3
clone_size: .
v_call: TRBV5-6
d_call: TRBD2

cdr3_aa: CSVRRDRDVGEQFF
j_call: TRBJ2-1
clone_size: .
v_call: TRBV29-1
d_call: TRBD1

cdr3_aa: CASSPGQGSGTQYF
j_call: TRBJ2-5
clone_size: .
v_call: TRBV18
d_call: TRBD1

cdr3_aa: CASGRYSNQPQHF
j_call: TRBJ1-5
clone_size: many
v_call: TRBV6-1
d_call: .

cdr3_aa: CASSWGLPRDEQFF
j_call: TRBJ2-1
clone_size: many
v_call: TRBV7-2
d_call: .

cdr3_aa: CGVEWTDRGNYGYTF
j_call: TRBJ1-2
clone_size: .
v_call: TRBV29-1
d_call: TRBD1

cdr3_aa: CASSPERGDNQPQHF
j_call: TRBJ1-5
clone_size: many
v_call: TRBV5-1
d_call: .

cdr3_aa: CASSHTGTEQETQYF
j_call: TRBJ2-5
clone_size: .
v_call: TRBV3-1
d_call: TRBD1

cdr3_aa: CASSQVQRGYEQYF
j_call: TRBJ2-7
clone_size: few
v_call: TRBV3-1
d_call: TRBD2

cdr3_aa: CSAREPGLASSEQYF
j_call: TRBJ2-7
clone_size: many
v_call: TRBV20-1
d_call: TRBD2

cdr3_aa: CAISPDVATDTQYF
j_call: TRBJ2-3
clone_size: many
v_call: TRBV10-3
d_call: .

cdr3_aa: CSVGLNTEAFF
j_call: TRBJ1-1
clone_size: .
v_call: TRBV29-1
d_call: .

cdr3_aa: CASSLAPQGRTDTQYF
j_call: TRBJ2-3
clone_size: many
v_call: TRBV5-1
d_call: TRBD1

cdr3_aa: CSVVEGINYGYTF
j_call: TRBJ1-2
clone_size: few
v_call: TRBV29-1
d_call: .

cdr3_aa: CATSSGTSGGSGELFF
j_call: TRBJ2-2
clone_size: .
v_call: TRBV24-1
d_call: TRBD2

cdr3_aa: CASSSSTGGVGELFF
j_call: TRBJ2-2
clone_size: many
v_call: TRBV12-3/TRBV12-4
d_call: TRBD1

cdr3_aa: CATGQWTGELFF
j_call: TRBJ2-2
clone_size: .
v_call: TRBV15
d_call: .

cdr3_aa: CASRETSRQETQYF
j_call: TRBJ2-5
clone_size: many
v_call: TRBV12-3/TRBV12-4
d_call: .

cdr3_aa: CASSPRRQDEGYTF
j_call: TRBJ1-2
clone_size: .
v_call: TRBV5-4
d_call: .

cdr3_aa: CSATDGNLPGRNYGYTF
j_call: TRBJ1-2
clone_size: few
v_call: TRBV20-1
d_call: .